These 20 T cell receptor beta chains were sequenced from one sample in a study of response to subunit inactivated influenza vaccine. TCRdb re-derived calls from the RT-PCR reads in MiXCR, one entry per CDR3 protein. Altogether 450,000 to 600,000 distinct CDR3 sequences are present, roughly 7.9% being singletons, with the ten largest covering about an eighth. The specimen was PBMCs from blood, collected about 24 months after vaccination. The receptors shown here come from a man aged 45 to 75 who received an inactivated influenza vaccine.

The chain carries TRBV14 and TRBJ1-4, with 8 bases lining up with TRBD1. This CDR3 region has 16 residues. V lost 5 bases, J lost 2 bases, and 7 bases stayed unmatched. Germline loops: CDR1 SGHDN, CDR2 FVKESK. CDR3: CASSYLQGDTNEKLFF. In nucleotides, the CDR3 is TGTGCCAGCAGCTACCTACAGGGGGACACTAATGAAAAACTGTTTTTT. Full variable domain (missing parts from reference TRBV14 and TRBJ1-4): EAGVTQFPSHSVIEKGQTVTLRCDPISGHDNLYWYRRVMGKEIKFLLHFVKESKQDESGMPNNRFLAERTGGTYSTLKVQPAELEDSGVYFCASSYLQGDTNEKLFFGSGTQLSVL.

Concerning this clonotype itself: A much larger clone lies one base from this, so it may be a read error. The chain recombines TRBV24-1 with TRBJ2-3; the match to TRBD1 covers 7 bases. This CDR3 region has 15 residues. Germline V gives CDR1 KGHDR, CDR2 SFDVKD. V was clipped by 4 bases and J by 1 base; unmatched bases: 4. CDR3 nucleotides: TGTGCCACCAGTGACCCTGGGACAGGCACAGATACGCAGTATTTT. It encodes CATSDPGTGTDTQYF.

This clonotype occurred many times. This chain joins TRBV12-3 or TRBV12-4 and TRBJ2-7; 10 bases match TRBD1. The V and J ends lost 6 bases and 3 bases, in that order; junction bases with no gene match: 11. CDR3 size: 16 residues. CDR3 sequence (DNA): TGTGCCAGCAGCCCTGTACGGGGACAGGGGAGCTACGAGCAGTACTTC. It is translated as CASSPVRGQGSYEQYF.

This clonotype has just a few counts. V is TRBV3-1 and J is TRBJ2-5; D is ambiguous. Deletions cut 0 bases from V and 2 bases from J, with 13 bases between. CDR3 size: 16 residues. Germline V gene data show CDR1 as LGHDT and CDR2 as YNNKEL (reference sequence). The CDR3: CASSQDKTARQETQYF. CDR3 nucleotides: TGTGCCAGCAGCCAAGATAAAACAGCACGGCAAGAGACCCAGTACTTC.

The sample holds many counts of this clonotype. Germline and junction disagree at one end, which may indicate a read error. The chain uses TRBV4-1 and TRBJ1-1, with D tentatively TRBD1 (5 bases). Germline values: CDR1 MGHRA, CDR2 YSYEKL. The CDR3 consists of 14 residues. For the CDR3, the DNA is TGCGCCAGCAGACAAGACAACAGGCCTTATGAAGCTTTCTTT. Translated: CASRQDNRPYEAFF.

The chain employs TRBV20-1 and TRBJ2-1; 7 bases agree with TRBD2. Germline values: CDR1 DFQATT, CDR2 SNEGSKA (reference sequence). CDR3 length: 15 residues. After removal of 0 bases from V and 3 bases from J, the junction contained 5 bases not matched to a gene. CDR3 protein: CSAREPTSYYNEQFF. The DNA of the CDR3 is TGCAGTGCTAGAGAACCGACTAGCTACTACAATGAGCAGTTCTTC.

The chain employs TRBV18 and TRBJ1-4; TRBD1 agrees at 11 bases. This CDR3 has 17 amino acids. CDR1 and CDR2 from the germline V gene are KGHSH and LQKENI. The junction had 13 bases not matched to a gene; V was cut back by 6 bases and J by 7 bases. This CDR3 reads CASSQRTGGANGEKLFF. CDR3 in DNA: TGTGCCAGCTCCCAACGGACAGGGGGCGCGAATGGTGAAAAACTGTTTTTT. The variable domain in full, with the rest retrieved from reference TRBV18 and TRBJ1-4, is NAGVMQNPRHLVRRRGQEARLRCSPMKGHSHVYWYRQLPEEGLKFMVYLQKENIIDESGMPKERFSAEFPKEGPSILRIQQVVRGDSAAYFCASSQRTGGANGEKLFFGSGTQLSVL.

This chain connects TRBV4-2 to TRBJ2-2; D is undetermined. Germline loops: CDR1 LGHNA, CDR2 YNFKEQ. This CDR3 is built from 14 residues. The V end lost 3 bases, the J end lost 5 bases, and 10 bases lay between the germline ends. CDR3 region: CASSHPRRTGELFF. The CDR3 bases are TGTGCCAGCAGCCACCCCCGACGGACCGGGGAGCTGTTTTTT.

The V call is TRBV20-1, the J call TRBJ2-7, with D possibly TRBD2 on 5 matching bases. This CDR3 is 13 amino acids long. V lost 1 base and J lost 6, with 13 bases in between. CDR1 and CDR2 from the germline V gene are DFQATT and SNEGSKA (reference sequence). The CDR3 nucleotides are TGCAGTGCTAGAGGTCTAGCAAGGCTCGAGCAGTACTTC. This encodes CSARGLARLEQYF.

The CDR3 is CASSGTSVDEQFF. The CDR3, as DNA: TGTGCCAGCAGCGGGACTAGCGTTGATGAGCAGTTCTTC. The rearrangement joins TRBV9 to TRBJ2-1, with 9 nucleotides matching TRBD2. The CDR3 runs to 13 residues. Germline V gives CDR1 SGDLS, CDR2 YYNGEE. V gave up 3 bases and J gave up 8 bases; unmatched junction bases: 3.

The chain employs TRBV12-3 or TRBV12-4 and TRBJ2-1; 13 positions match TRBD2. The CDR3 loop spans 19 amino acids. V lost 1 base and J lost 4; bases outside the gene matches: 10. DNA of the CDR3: TGTGCCAGCAGTTTAGAGACTAGCGGGAGGACGACGTTGTACAATGAGCAGTTCTTC. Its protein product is CASSLETSGRTTLYNEQFF.

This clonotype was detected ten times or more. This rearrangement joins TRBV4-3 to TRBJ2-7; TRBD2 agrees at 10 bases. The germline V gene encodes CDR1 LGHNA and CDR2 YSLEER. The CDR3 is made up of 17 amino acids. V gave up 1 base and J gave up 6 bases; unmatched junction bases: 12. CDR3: CASSQATLAGVYGEQYF. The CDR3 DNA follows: TGCGCCAGCAGCCAAGCGACCCTAGCGGGAGTATATGGCGAGCAGTACTTC.

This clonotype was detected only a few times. CDR3 sequence: CASSQDLRAKDYGYTF. CDR3 bases: TGCGCCAGCAGCCAAGATCTCAGGGCAAAGGACTATGGCTACACCTTC. The chain joins TRBV4-3 to TRBJ1-2; D may be TRBD1 (5 bases). V lost 0 bases, J lost 3 bases, and 14 bases lay in between. Germline V lookup: CDR1 LGHNA, CDR2 YSLEER. This CDR3 has 16 residues.

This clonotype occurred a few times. Here the CDR3 DNA reads TGTGCCAGCAGTGAAGGAAGTCCCAAAGGAGAGACCCAGTACTTC. As protein: CASSEGSPKGETQYF. The rearrangement uses TRBV2 and TRBJ2-5, with no clear D. In germline, CDR1 is SNHLY, CDR2 FYNNEI. The V gene lost 1 base and the J gene lost 4 bases, with 13 bases spanning the gap. CDR3 length: 15 residues.

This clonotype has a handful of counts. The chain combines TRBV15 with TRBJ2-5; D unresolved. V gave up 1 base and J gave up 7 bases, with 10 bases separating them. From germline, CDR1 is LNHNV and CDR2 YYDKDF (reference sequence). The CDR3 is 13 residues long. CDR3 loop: CATSRAGQPTQYF. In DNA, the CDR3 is TGTGCCACCAGCAGAGCCGGTCAACCGACCCAGTACTTC.

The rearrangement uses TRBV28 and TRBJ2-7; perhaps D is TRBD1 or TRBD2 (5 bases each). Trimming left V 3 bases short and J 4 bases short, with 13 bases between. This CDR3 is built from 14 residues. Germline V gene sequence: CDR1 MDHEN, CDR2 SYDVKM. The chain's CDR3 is CASSFPGTVYEQYF. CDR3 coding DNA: TGTGCCAGCAGTTTCCCTGGGACGGTATACGAGCAGTACTTC.

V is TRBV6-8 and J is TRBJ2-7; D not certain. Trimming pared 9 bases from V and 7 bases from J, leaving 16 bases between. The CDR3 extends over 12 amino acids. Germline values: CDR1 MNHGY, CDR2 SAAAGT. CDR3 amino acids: CARFDTDGEQYF. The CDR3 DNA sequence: TGTGCCAGGTTCGACACCGATGGTGAGCAGTACTTC.

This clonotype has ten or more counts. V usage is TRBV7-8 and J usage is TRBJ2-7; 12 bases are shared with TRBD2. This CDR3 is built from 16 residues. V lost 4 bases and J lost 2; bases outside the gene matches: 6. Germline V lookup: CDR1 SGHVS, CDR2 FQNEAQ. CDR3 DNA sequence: TGTGCCAGCAGCTCAGGACTAGCGGGGACCGCCTACGAGCAGTACTTC. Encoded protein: CASSSGLAGTAYEQYF. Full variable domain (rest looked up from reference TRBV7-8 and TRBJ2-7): GAGVSQSPRYKVAKRGQDVALRCDPISGHVSLFWYQQALGQGPEFLTYFQNEAQLDKSGLPSDRFFAERPEGSVSTLKIQRTQQEDSAVYLCASSSGLAGTAYEQYFGPGTRLTVT.

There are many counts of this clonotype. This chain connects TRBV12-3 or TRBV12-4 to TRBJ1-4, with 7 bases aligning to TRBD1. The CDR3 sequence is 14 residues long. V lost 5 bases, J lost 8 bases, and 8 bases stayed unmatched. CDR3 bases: TGTGCCAGCAGTCAAGACAGGGCGAGGGAAAAACTGTTTTTT. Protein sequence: CASSQDRAREKLFF.

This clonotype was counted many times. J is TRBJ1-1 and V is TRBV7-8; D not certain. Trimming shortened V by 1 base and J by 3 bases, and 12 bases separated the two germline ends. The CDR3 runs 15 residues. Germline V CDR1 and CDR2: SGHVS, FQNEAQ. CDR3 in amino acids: CASSLVGLLDTEAFF. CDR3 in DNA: TGTGCCAGCAGCTTAGTTGGTCTCTTGGACACTGAAGCTTTCTTT.